Listed below are T cell receptor beta chains from one sample, sequenced in a study of radiation and T cells in renal cell carcinoma. Method: immunoSEQ multiplex PCR; TCRdb's copy keeps in-frame clones and lacks some. The sample shows around 99,000 clones, around 83% of them seen only once. Material: blood, obtained from a patient whose treatment included radiotherapy and nephrectomy. The receptors derive from a man in his sixties with renal cell carcinoma. The CDR3 runs from the conserved cysteine through the conserved F or W. A D gene is named only where the DNA matches it firmly. Clone size is stated in some rows and not others, as once, few, many or a class when expanded.

D | J | size | V | CDR3 | DNA
TRBD1 | TRBJ2-5 | NA | TRBV6-1 | CASSVTGGPQETQYF | TGTGCCAGCAGTGTAACAGGGGGTCCCCAAGAGACCCAGTACTTC
NA | TRBJ1-1 | NA | TRBV7-9 | CASSSYRGGTEAFF | TGTGCCAGCAGCTCCTACAGAGGAGGCACTGAAGCTTTCTTT
NA | TRBJ1-1 | NA | TRBV11-2 | CASSLRQGLSEAFF | TGTGCCAGCAGCTTACGTCAGGGGTTATCTGAAGCTTTCTTT
TRBD2 | TRBJ2-7 | NA | TRBV7-8 | CASRTTSGNSYEQYF | TGTGCCAGCAGGACCACTAGCGGTAACTCCTACGAGCAGTACTTC
TRBD2 | TRBJ2-5 | NA | TRBV6-1 | CASSDGGWEKETQYF | TGTGCCAGCAGTGACGGGGGGTGGGAGAAAGAGACCCAGTACTTC
TRBD1 | TRBJ1-4 | NA | TRBV27 | CASSLGTGRNEKLFF | TGTGCCAGCAGTTTAGGGACAGGACGTAATGAAAAACTGTTTTTT
TRBD2 | TRBJ2-7 | NA | TRBV13 | CASSLDVGRAYEQYF | TGTGCCAGCAGCTTAGATGTCGGGAGGGCCTACGAGCAGTACTTC
NA | TRBJ2-7 | once | TRBV7-2 | CASSLVAGTYEQYF | TGTGCCAGCAGCTTAGTTGCGGGGACCTACGAGCAGTACTTC
NA | TRBJ2-7 | once | TRBV6-5 | CASSQRGLSYEQYF | TGTGCCAGCAGTCAACGGGGACTCAGCTACGAGCAGTACTTC
TRBD1 | TRBJ2-3 | NA | TRBV30 | CAWSGDRGGTDTQYF | TGTGCCTGGAGCGGGGACAGGGGGGGGACAGATACGCAGTATTTT
TRBD1 | TRBJ2-7 | NA | TRBV6-1 | CASSDTGASYEQYF | TGTGCCAGCAGTGATACAGGGGCGTCCTACGAGCAGTACTTC
TRBD1 | TRBJ1-2 | once | TRBV6-6 | CASSYPDRVEDGYTF | TGTGCCAGCAGTTACCCGGACAGGGTAGAGGATGGCTACACCTTC
NA | TRBJ2-7 | NA | TRBV9 | CASSVAGQGSSYEQYF | TGTGCCAGCAGCGTAGCGGGGCAGGGATCATCCTACGAGCAGTACTTC
NA | TRBJ1-2 | NA | TRBV2 | CASSWSRGGGYTF | TGTGCCAGTAGCTGGTCTCGAGGGGGTGGCTACACCTTC
NA | TRBJ1-1 | NA | TRBV29-1 | CSARAGSTEAFF | TGCAGCGCCCGAGCAGGGAGTACTGAAGCTTTCTTT
TRBD1 | TRBJ2-1 | NA | TRBV27 | CASSLRDRVGQFF | TGTGCCAGCAGTTTGAGGGACAGGGTGGGCCAGTTCTTC
TRBD1 | TRBJ1-2 | few | TRBV2 | CASSLDRGAFGYTF | TGTGCCAGCAGTTTGGACAGGGGTGCTTTCGGCTACACCTTC
NA | TRBJ1-1 | NA | TRBV7-9 | CASSPTISTEAFF | TGTGCCAGCAGCCCGACCATTAGCACTGAAGCTTTCTTT
NA | TRBJ2-7 | once | TRBV28 | CASSSYLLFDGYEQYF | TGTGCCAGCAGTTCCTATCTCCTATTTGACGGGTACGAGCAGTACTTC
TRBD1 | TRBJ1-4 | NA | TRBV11-2 | CASRYNTGATNEKLFF | TGTGCCAGCAGATATAACACAGGGGCAACTAATGAAAAACTGTTTTTT
NA | TRBJ2-3 | NA | TRBV28 | CASRKAGRQDTQYF | TGTGCCAGCAGGAAGGCAGGGCGGCAAGATACGCAGTATTTT
TRBD1 | TRBJ2-2 | NA | TRBV4-3 | CASSQPWDRAATGELFF | TGCGCCAGCAGCCAACCATGGGACAGGGCGGCCACCGGGGAGCTGTTTTTT
NA | TRBJ2-3 | NA | TRBV27 | CASSSLTGQDTQYF | TGTGCCAGCAGTTCGCTTACTGGGCAGGATACGCAGTATTTT
TRBD2 | TRBJ2-1 | NA | TRBV19 | CASSGLAYEQFF | TGTGCCAGTAGTGGACTAGCCTATGAGCAGTTCTTC
TRBD2 | TRBJ2-5 | NA | TRBV7-2 | CASSGVAGGPETQYF | TGTGCCAGCAGCGGGGTAGCGGGAGGGCCAGAGACCCAGTACTTC
NA | TRBJ1-4 | NA | TRBV6-6 | CASSYPGGVNEKLFF | TGTGCCAGCAGTTACCCCGGGGGAGTTAATGAGAAACTGTTTTTT
NA | TRBJ2-2 | NA | TRBV29-1 | CSVAVPNTGELFF | TGCAGCGTGGCGGTTCCGAACACCGGGGAGCTGTTTTTT
NA | TRBJ2-7 | few | TRBV19 | CASSNFRQSEQYF | TGTGCCAGTAGTAATTTTAGGCAGAGCGAGCAGTACTTC
NA | TRBJ2-7 | once | TRBV7-8 | CASSLGVYEQYF | TGTGCCAGCAGCTTAGGGGTCTACGAGCAGTACTTC
NA | TRBJ2-7 | once | TRBV5-5 | CASSYAAGLDYEQYF | TGTGCCAGCAGCTATGCCGCGGGCCTGGACTACGAGCAGTACTTC
TRBD1 | TRBJ2-7 | NA | TRBV2 | CASSGQGASYEQYF | TGTGCCAGCAGTGGGCAGGGGGCTTCCTACGAGCAGTACTTC
NA | TRBJ2-7 | NA | TRBV28 | CASSPVGVRDHEQYF | TGTGCCAGCAGCCCCGTTGGTGTGAGGGACCACGAGCAGTACTTC
NA | TRBJ1-5 | NA | TRBV19 | CASSIMWQDSNQPQHF | TGTGCCAGTAGTATAATGTGGCAGGATAGCAATCAGCCCCAGCATTTT
TRBD2 | TRBJ2-2 | NA | TRBV18 | CASSPRTSGHNTGELFF | TGTGCCAGCTCACCACGAACTAGCGGACATAACACCGGGGAGCTGTTTTTT
NA | TRBJ2-5 | NA | TRBV25-1 | CASSGTTETQYF | TGTGCCAGCAGTGGTACTACCGAGACCCAGTACTTC
TRBD2 | TRBJ2-7 | NA | TRBV27 | CASSPSLAGVNEQYF | TGTGCCAGCAGTCCGTCACTAGCGGGAGTCAACGAGCAGTACTTC
NA | TRBJ1-3 | NA | TRBV5-1 | CASSLDLAGVGNTIYF | TGCGCCAGCAGCTTGGATTTGGCAGGGGTTGGAAACACCATATATTTT
TRBD2 | TRBJ2-1 | NA | TRBV4-3 | CASSQERLAGIYEQFF | TGCGCCAGCAGCCAAGAGAGGCTAGCGGGTATCTATGAGCAGTTCTTC
NA | TRBJ2-2 | NA | TRBV5-1 | CASSPPRAVNTGELFF | TGCGCCAGCAGCCCACCCCGGGCAGTAAACACCGGGGAGCTGTTTTTT
NA | TRBJ1-2 | NA | TRBV11-2 | CASSLGGYGYTF | TGTGCCAGCAGCTTAGGAGGGTATGGCTACACCTTC
TRBD2 | TRBJ2-1 | once | TRBV10-3 | CAISEIKLRGDEQFF | TGTGCCATCAGTGAGATTAAGTTACGGGGGGATGAGCAGTTCTTC
TRBD1 | TRBJ2-1 | NA | TRBV19 | CASRTGQGLNEQFF | TGTGCCAGTAGAACGGGACAGGGATTGAATGAGCAGTTCTTC
TRBD2 | TRBJ2-2 | NA | TRBV9 | CASSVALAGAGELFF | TGTGCCAGCAGCGTAGCACTAGCGGGGGCCGGGGAGCTGTTTTTT
NA | TRBJ1-5 | NA | TRBV6-6 | CASSYAGVVQPQHF | TGTGCCAGCAGTTACGCAGGGGTGGTTCAGCCCCAGCATTTT
NA | TRBJ1-1 | NA | TRBV6-4 | CASSWTENTEAFF | TGTGCCAGCAGTTGGACGGAGAACACTGAAGCTTTCTTT
NA | TRBJ2-5 | NA | TRBV5-4 | CASSSRGSGETQYF | TGTGCCAGCAGCTCCAGGGGTTCAGGAGAGACCCAGTACTTC
NA | TRBJ2-6 | NA | TRBV6-1 | CASSEHVGGPSSGANVLTF | TGTGCCAGCAGTGAACACGTGGGGGGGCCAAGCTCTGGGGCCAACGTCCTGACTTTC
NA | TRBJ2-7 | NA | TRBV7-9 | CASTQVDSEQYF | TGTGCCAGCACCCAGGTCGACAGTGAGCAGTACTTC
NA | TRBJ1-5 | NA | TRBV6-1 | CASRRPGQYSQPQHF | TGTGCCAGCAGACGCCCCGGGCAGTACTCTCAGCCCCAGCATTTT
NA | TRBJ2-1 | NA | TRBV19 | CASSMRVLLRNEQFF | TGTGCCAGTAGTATGCGGGTTTTACTTCGCAATGAGCAGTTCTTC
TRBD2 | TRBJ2-7 | NA | TRBV13 | CASSLGLMGLAGVYEQYF | TGTGCCAGCAGCTTAGGCCTAATGGGACTAGCGGGAGTCTACGAGCAGTACTTC
TRBD2 | TRBJ2-3 | NA | TRBV27 | CASSLIAGVSYF | TGTGCCAGCAGTTTAATAGCGGGAGTAAGCTATTTT
TRBD2 | TRBJ2-5 | few | TRBV5-1 | CASGGSGEETQYF | TGCGCCAGCGGGGGAAGCGGGGAAGAGACCCAGTACTTC
NA | TRBJ1-1 | NA | TRBV27 | CASTKTEGYTEAFF | TGTGCCAGCACTAAAACTGAGGGTTACACTGAAGCTTTCTTT
TRBD1 | TRBJ2-5 | few | TRBV7-3 | CATTTGLKVTRETQYF | TGTGCCACTACGACAGGGTTAAAGGTGACGAGAGAGACCCAGTACTTC
NA | TRBJ2-5 | NA | TRBV7-7 | CASSESGRPQYF | TGTGCCAGCAGCGAATCCGGGAGACCCCAGTACTTC
TRBD2 | TRBJ2-1 | NA | TRBV19 | CASSGIAGASYNEQFF | TGTGCCAGTAGTGGAATAGCGGGAGCGAGCTACAATGAGCAGTTCTTC
NA | TRBJ1-5 | NA | TRBV5-1 | CASSLGPLSNQPQHF | TGCGCCAGCAGCTTGGGACCCCTTTCTAATCAGCCCCAGCATTTT
NA | TRBJ1-2 | NA | TRBV6-1 | CASRASGGYGYTF | TGTGCCAGCAGAGCCAGTGGGGGCTATGGCTACACCTTC
TRBD1 | TRBJ1-1 | NA | TRBV28 | CASSQTLQGDIEAFF | TGTGCCAGCAGTCAAACACTTCAGGGGGATATTGAAGCTTTCTTT